This T cell receptor (beta chain) was identified during a study of T cell responses to AZD1222 COVID-19 vaccine. Notes on the study in general: Clonal diversity may have been underestimated in mostly white British donors. Sampling that yielded the repertoires occurred only after the peak T cell response.

Only in-frame clones appear in the TCRdb table, and some are missing; sequencing was by immunoSEQ multiplex PCR. The repertoire consists of 110,000 or so clones, with more than 70% occurring once and the leading ten covering approximately 16%. Recipients boosted at about 4 weeks or about 12 weeks are pooled. The CDR3 totals 16 residues. V trimming: 4 bases; J trimming: 5 bases; junction bases outside the gene matches: 9. In germline, CDR1 is LGHDT, CDR2 YNNKEL (reference sequence). This clone came up once. The antigen remains unidentified. The source of this sequence is an adult who received the AZD1222 COVID-19 vaccine. V usage is TRBV3-1 (or the pseudogene TRBV3-2) and J usage is TRBJ2-2, with 8 bases fitting TRBD2. The source material was peripheral blood, sampled 28 days after the second AZD1222 dose. Here the CDR3 reads CASSPQAAGGTGELFF. The DNA for the CDR3 is TGTGCCAGCAGCCCCCAGGCGGCGGGAGGTACCGGGGAGCTGTTTTTT.